This paragraph reports one T cell receptor (beta chain). Its target is not known. The sample comes from a study of blood T cells in healthy people across ages. Study-wide results and limits: It was not known whether donors were CMV positive (a possible confounder of expanded clonotype changes). Observed TCR beta diversity per million T cells went down as age went up. This fall followed a roughly linear course with age.

A second PCR, run for roughly 7 to 12 cycles, used a sample-barcoded 5' primer plus a J-beta primer mix. TCRdb fed the 5' RACE reads into MiXCR, producing one record per CDR3 protein. The repertoire has about 2 million distinct CDR3 sequences, about 49% of them found once; the top ten carry over 2%. The germline gives CDR1 ENHRY, CDR2 SYGVKD. The CDR3 consists of 15 residues. V was pared by 0 bases and J by 6 bases, with 2 bases of the junction left unmatched. Sequenced sample: blood. The sequence was obtained from a woman in her thirties or forties in good health. V and J are TRBV10-3 and TRBJ2-1, with 10 bases matching TRBD1. The CDR3 spells CAISESGTGANEQFF. The DNA of the CDR3 is TGTGCCATCAGTGAGTCGGGGACAGGGGCCAATGAGCAGTTCTTC.